What follows describes a single T cell receptor (beta chain). This may be a read error: a much more frequent sequence differs by one nucleotide. In the same sample, other DNA sequences code for this CDR3. Original processing notes: Estimates of nucleated cell counts were drawn from the amplification of reference gene primers. The protocol was immunoSEQ multiplex PCR, while the TCRdb copy is restricted to in-frame clones and leaves out a portion. V and J calls and clone size are copied from that table; D and trimming were computed from the DNA. The repertoire holds some 200,000 clones, with 84% as singletons. The data are from a study of blood T cell repertoires in COVID-19. Looking at the study overall: There were acute and convalescent COVID-19 samples, and they came from the United States, Italy and Spain. The analysed material was cDNA or gDNA that came from T cells, B-cell-depleted T cells, or PBMCs.

CDR1 is SGHDT, CDR2 YYEEEE, per germline. V shed 0 bases, J shed 2 bases, and the junction held 0 bases outside the gene matches. The CDR3 loop spans 15 amino acids. The sequencing sample was made of peripheral blood. This TCR was sampled from a woman aged 45 to 65 with active or convalescent COVID-19. The genes are TRBV5-6 and TRBJ2-1; 9 positions match TRBD1. CDR3 sequence reads: CASSLGDRAYNEQFF. CDR3 coding DNA: TGTGCCAGCAGCTTGGGGGACAGGGCCTACAATGAGCAGTTCTTC. The full variable domain, rest sourced from reference TRBV5-6 and TRBJ2-1, is DAGVTQSPTHLIKTRGQQVTLRCSPKSGHDTVSWYQQALGQGPQFIFQYYEEEERQRGNFPDRFSGHQFPNYSSELNVNALLLGDSALYLCASSLGDRAYNEQFFGPGTRLTVL.